A single TCR beta chain is shown here with its context. Its target is not known. This table comes from immunoSEQ multiplex PCR, and its TCRdb copy is limited to in-frame clones, with some not included. Of 40,000 to 55,000 clones in the sample, over 60% were seen once. Germline V gene data show CDR1 as SGHDN and CDR2 as FVKESK. Trimming cost V 1 base and J 6 bases; bases outside gene matches: 8. The CDR3 is 15 residues long. This specimen belongs to a study of T cells in localized non-small cell lung cancer. Findings of the study overall: The greatest T cell clonality was found in uninvolved adjacent lung (higher than in tumor). Turning up in adjacent lung were a median around 60 of the top 100 tumor clones. Higher T cell density in the blood was associated with longer overall survival, whereas higher adjacent-lung clonality associated with shorter survival.

This material consisted of PBMCs, taken before any cancer treatment. The rearrangement uses TRBV14 and TRBJ2-7, with 8 bases fitting TRBD1. This TCR was recovered from a woman aged 40-75 years with stage II lung adenocarcinoma. CDR3 sequence reads: CASSQGPRGRREQYF. The DNA for the CDR3 is TGTGCCAGCAGCCAAGGTCCCAGGGGGCGTCGCGAGCAGTACTTC.